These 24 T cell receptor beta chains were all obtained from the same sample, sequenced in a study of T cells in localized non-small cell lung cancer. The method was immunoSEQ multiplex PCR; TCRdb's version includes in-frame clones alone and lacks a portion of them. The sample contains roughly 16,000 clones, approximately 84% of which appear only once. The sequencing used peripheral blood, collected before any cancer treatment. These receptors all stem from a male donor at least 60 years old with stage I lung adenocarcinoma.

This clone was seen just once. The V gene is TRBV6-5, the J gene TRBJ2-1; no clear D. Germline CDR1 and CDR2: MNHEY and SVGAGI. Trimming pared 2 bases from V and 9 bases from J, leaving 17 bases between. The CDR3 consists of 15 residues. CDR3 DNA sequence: TGTGCCAGCAGTTACCAGTCAGACCCCTCGGGTGAGCAGTTCTTC. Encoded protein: CASSYQSDPSGEQFF.

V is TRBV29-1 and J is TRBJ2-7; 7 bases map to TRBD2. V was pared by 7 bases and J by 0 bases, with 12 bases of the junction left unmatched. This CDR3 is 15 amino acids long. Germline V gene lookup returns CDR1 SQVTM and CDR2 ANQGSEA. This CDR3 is CSAEMRGSYSYEQYF. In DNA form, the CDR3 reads TGCAGCGCCGAGATGCGGGGGAGCTACTCCTACGAGCAGTACTTC.

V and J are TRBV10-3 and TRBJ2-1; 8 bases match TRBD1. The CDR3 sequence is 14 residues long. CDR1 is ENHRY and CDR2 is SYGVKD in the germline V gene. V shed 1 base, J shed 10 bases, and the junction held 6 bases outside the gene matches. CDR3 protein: CAISEFTGGWEQFF. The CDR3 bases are TGTGCCATCAGTGAGTTCACAGGGGGTTGGGAGCAGTTCTTC.

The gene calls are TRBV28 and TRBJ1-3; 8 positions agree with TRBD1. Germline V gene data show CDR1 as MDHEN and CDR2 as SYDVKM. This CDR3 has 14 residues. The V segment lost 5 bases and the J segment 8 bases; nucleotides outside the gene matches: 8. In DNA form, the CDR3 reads TGTGCCAGCAGTGGGACAGGCGCCGTGTACACCATATATTTT. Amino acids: CASSGTGAVYTIYF. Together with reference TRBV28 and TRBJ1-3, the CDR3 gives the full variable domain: DVKVTQSSRYLVKRTGEKVFLECVQDMDHENMFWYRQDPGLGLRLIYFSYDVKMKEKGDIPEGYSVSREKKERFSLILESASTNQTSMYLCASSGTGAVYTIYFGEGSWLTVV.

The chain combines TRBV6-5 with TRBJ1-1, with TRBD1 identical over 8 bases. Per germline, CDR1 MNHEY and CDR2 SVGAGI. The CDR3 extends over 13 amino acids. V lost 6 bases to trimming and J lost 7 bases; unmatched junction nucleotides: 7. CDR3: CASRARRGLEAFF. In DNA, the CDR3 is TGTGCCAGCAGAGCCCGCAGGGGGCTTGAAGCTTTCTTT.

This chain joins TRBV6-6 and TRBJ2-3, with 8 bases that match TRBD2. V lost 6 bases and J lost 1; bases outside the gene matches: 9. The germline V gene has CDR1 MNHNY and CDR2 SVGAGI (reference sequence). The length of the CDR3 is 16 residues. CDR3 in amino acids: CASSLGGGWGTDTQYF. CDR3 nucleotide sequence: TGTGCCAGCAGCCTCGGGGGGGGCTGGGGCACAGATACGCAGTATTTT.

This CDR3 is CASSLRGGQINIQYF. CDR3 nucleotides: TGTGCCAGCAGCCTTCGGGGGGGACAGATAAACATTCAGTACTTC. The rearrangement joins TRBV7-9 to TRBJ2-4; D may be TRBD2 (8 bases). Trimming removed 5 bases from V and 6 bases from J, with 17 bases in between. This CDR3 comprises 15 residues. The germline CDR1 and CDR2 sequences are SEHNR and FQNEAQ (reference sequence).

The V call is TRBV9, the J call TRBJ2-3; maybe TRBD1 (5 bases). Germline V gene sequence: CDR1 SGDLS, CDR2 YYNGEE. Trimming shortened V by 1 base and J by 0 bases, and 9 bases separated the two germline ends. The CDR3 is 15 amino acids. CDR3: CASSVWTSSTDTQYF. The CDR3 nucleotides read TGTGCCAGCAGCGTATGGACATCTAGCACAGATACGCAGTATTTT.

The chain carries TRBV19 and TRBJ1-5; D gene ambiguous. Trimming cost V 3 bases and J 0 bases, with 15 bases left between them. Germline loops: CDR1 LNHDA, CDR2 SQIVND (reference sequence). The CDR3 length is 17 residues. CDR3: CASSMAKSQYSNQPQHF. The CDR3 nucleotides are TGTGCCAGTAGTATGGCCAAGAGTCAGTATAGCAATCAGCCCCAGCATTTT.

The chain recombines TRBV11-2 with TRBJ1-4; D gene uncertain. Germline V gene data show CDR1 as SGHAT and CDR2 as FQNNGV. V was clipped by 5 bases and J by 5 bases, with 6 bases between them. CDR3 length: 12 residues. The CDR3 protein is CASSPSNEKLFF. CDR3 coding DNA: TGTGCCAGCAGCCCCTCGAATGAAAAACTGTTTTTT.

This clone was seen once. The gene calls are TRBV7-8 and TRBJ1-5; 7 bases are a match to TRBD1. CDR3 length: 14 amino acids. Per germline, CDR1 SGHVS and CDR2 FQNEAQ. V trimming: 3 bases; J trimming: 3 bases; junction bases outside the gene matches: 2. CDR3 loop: CASSLGQFNQPQHF. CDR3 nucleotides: TGTGCCAGCAGCTTGGGACAGTTCAATCAGCCCCAGCATTTT.

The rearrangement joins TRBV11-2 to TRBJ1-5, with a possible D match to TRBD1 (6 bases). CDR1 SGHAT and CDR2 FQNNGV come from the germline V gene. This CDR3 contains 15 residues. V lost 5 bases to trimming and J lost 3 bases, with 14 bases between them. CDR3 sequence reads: CASSPTGAANQPQHF. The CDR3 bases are TGTGCCAGCAGCCCTACGGGGGCGGCCAATCAGCCCCAGCATTTT.

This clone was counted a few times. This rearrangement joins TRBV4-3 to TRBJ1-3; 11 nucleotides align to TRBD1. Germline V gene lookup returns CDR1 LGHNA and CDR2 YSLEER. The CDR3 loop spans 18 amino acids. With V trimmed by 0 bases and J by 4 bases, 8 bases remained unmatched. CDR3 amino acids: CASSQEIARDRGGNTIYF. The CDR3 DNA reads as TGCGCCAGCAGCCAAGAGATCGCACGGGACAGGGGGGGAAACACCATATATTTT.

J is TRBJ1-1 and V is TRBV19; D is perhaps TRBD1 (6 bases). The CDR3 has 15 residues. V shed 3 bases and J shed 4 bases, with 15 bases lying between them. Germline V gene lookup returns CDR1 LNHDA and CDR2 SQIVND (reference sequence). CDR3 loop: CASSMVGGVGTEAFF. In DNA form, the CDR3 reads TGTGCCAGTAGTATGGTAGGGGGGGTCGGCACTGAAGCTTTCTTT.

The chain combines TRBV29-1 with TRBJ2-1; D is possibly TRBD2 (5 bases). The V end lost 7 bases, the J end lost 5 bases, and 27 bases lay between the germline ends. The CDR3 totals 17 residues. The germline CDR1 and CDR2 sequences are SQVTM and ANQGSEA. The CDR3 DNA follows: TGCAGCGGAGAGGGAAGGGTCCTTATAAAATGCAACAATGAGCAGTTCTTC. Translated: CSGEGRVLIKCNNEQFF.

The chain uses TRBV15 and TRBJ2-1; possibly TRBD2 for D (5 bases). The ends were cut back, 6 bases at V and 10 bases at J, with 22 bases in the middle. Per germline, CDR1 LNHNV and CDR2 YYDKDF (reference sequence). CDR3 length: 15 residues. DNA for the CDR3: TGTGCCACCAGTACCGGTCGGGGTTCGACCCAAGAGCAGTTCTTC. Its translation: CATSTGRGSTQEQFF.

CDR3 bases: TGTGCCAGCAGTGAAGCAGGGGAGTACACTGAAGCTTTCTTT. Its protein is CASSEAGEYTEAFF. This chain uses TRBV6-1 with TRBJ1-1; the D gene is possibly TRBD1 (5 bases). Between the trimmed V and J ends, which lost 0 bases and 3 bases, there was a span of 8 bases. Germline CDR1 and CDR2: MNHNS and SASEGT. The CDR3 consists of 14 residues.

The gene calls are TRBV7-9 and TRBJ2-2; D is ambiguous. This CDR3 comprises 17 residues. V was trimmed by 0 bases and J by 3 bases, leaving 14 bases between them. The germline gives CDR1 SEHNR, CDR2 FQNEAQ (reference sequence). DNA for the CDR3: TGTGCCAGCAGCTTAGCGCATTATGGCACAGACACCGGGGAGCTGTTTTTT. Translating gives CASSLAHYGTDTGELFF.

The DNA of the CDR3 is TGTGCCAGCAGTTTCGGGGGGGCGGGGGATACGCAGTATTTT. Protein sequence: CASSFGGAGDTQYF. The V and J genes are TRBV6-5 and TRBJ2-3, with TRBD2 matching over 8 bases. CDR3 size: 14 residues. V dropped 4 bases and J dropped 6; count of bases not matched to a gene: 6. Germline-derived CDR1 and CDR2 are MNHEY and SVGAGI.

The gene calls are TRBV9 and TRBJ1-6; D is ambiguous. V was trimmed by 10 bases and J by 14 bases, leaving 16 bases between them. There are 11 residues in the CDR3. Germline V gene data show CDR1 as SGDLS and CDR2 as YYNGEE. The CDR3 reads CASTRRYSLHF. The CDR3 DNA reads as TGTGCCTCGACCCGGAGGTATTCCCTCCACTTT.

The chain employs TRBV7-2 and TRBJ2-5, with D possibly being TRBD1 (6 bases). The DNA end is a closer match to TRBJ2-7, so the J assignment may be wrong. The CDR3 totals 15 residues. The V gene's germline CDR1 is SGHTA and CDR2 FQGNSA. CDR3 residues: CASSLAPGQSYEQYF. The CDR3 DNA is TGTGCCAGCAGCTTAGCGCCAGGACAGTCCTACGAGCAGTACTTC.

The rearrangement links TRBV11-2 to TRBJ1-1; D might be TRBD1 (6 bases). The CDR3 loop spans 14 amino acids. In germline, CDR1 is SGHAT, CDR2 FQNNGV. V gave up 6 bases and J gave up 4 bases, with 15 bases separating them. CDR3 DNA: TGTGCCAGCAGGGAACAGGGCGGTGGCACTGAAGCTTTCTTT. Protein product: CASREQGGGTEAFF.

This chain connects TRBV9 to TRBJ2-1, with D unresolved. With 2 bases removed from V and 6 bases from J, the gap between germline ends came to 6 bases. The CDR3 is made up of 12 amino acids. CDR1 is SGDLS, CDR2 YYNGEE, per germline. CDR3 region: CASSVSSNEQFF. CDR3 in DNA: TGTGCCAGCAGCGTTAGCTCCAATGAGCAGTTCTTC.

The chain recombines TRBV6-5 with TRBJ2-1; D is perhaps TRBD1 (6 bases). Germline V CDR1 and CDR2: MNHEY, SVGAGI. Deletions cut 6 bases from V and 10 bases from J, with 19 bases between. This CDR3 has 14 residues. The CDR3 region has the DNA TGTGCCAGCAGGGGGGCGGGCTTTTCGGGCGAGCAGTTCTTC. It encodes CASRGAGFSGEQFF.